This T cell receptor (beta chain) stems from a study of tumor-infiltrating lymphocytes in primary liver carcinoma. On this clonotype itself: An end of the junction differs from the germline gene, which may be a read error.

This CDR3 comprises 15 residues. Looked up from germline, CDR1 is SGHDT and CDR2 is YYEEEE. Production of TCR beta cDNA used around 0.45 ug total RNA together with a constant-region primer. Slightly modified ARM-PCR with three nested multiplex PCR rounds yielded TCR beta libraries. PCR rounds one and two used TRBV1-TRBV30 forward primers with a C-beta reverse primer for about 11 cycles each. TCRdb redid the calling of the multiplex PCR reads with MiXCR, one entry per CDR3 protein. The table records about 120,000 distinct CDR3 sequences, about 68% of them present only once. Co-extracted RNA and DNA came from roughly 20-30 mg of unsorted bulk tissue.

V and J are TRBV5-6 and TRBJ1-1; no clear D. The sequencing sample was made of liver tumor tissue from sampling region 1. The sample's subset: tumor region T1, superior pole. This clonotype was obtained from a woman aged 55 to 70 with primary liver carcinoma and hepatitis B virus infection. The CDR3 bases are TGTGCCAGCCGCTTGGCCCAGAGAAGGAGGACTGAAGCTTTCTTT. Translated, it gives CASRLAQRRRTEAFF.